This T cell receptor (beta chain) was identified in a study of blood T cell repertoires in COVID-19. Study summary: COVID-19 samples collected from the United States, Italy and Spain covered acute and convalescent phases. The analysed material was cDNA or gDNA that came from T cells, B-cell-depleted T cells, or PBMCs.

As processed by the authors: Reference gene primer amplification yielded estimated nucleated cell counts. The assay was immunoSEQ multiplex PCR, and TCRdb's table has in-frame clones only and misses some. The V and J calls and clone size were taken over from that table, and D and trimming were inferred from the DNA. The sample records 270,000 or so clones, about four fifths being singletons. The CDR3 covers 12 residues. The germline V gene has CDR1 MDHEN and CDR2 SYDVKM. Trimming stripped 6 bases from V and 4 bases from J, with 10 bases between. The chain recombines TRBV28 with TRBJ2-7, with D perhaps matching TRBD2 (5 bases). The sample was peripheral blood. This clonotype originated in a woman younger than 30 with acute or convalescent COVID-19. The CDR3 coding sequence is TGTGCCAGCAGGCAAACTAGTTACGAGCAGTACTTC. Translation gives CASRQTSYEQYF.